The 17 T cell receptor beta chains given below trace back to one sample, sequenced in a study of blood T cells in healthy people across ages. It was with a sample-barcoded 5' primer and a J-beta primer mix that a second PCR of roughly 7 to 12 cycles was run. TCRdb itself ran the 5' RACE reads through MiXCR, one entry per CDR3 protein. Among about 1.6 million distinct CDR3 sequences listed, around 35% were seen once. The specimen was blood. The receptors here all came from a woman under 40 in good health.

This clonotype showed up just a few times. The chain employs TRBV5-1 and TRBJ2-3; no firm D call. V lost 4 bases and J lost 1, with 10 bases in between. Germline-derived CDR1 and CDR2 are SGHRS and YFSETQ. The CDR3 contains 14 residues. CDR3: CASSPDPGTDTQYF. CDR3 DNA sequence: TGCGCCAGCAGCCCGGACCCCGGCACAGATACGCAGTATTTT.

This clonotype has only a few counts. V and J are TRBV7-9 and TRBJ1-2; no clear D gene. There are 12 residues in the CDR3. Between the trimmed V and J ends, which lost 6 bases and 8 bases, there was a span of 13 bases. CDR1 SEHNR and CDR2 FQNEAQ come from the germline V gene (reference sequence). The CDR3, as DNA: TGTGCCAGCAGTTACAGCGAGTTGGGCTACACCTTC. It is translated as CASSYSELGYTF.

A few counts support this clonotype. This chain links TRBV7-9 with TRBJ2-7; TRBD1 agrees at 9 bases. The CDR3 length is 15 residues. Losses at the gene ends were 4 bases for V and 2 bases for J; bases not matched to a gene: 6. Germline assignment: CDR1 SEHNR and CDR2 FQNEAQ (reference sequence). CDR3: CASSSGTGKAYEQYF. DNA of the CDR3: TGTGCCAGCAGCTCCGGGACAGGGAAGGCCTACGAGCAGTACTTC.

The chain carries TRBV29-1 and TRBJ2-1; possibly TRBD1 or TRBD2 for D (5 bases each). This CDR3 is built from 16 residues. Germline loops: CDR1 SQVTM, CDR2 ANQGSEA. The V end was cut by 6 bases, the J end by 1 base, with 19 bases between. The CDR3 loop is CSVLSTGTTSYNEQFF. Written as DNA, the CDR3 is TGCAGCGTCCTTAGTACGGGGACGACGTCCTACAATGAGCAGTTCTTC.

This chain connects TRBV7-2 to TRBJ1-5; the D is unclear. The CDR3 length is 14 residues. With 3 bases removed from V and 3 bases from J, the gap between germline ends came to 9 bases. Looked up from germline, CDR1 is SGHTA and CDR2 is FQGNSA. The CDR3, as DNA: TGTGCCAGCAGCTTCTCCCCGGTCAATCAGCCCCAGCATTTT. This sequence encodes CASSFSPVNQPQHF.

This clonotype was counted at least ten times. The J gene is TRBJ1-1, the V gene TRBV6-5; TRBD1 matches 10 bases. This CDR3 region has 14 residues. Trimming at V came to 6 bases and at J to 4 bases, leaving 5 bases not matched to a gene. Germline V gene sequence: CDR1 MNHEY, CDR2 SVGAGI. DNA for the CDR3: TGTGCCAGCAGCTTACGGACAGGGGGCACTGAAGCTTTCTTT. Encoded protein: CASSLRTGGTEAFF.

With regard to this clonotype: One junction end does not reproduce the germline sequence, and a read error may be involved. Here the CDR3 DNA reads TGTGCCAGCAGCGTAGGAGGTGACAGCCAAGAGACCCGGTACTTC. Its protein product is CASSVGGDSQETRYF. V gene TRBV9 combines with J gene TRBJ2-5, with a weak D call TRBD1 (5 bases). This CDR3 is built from 15 residues. Germline CDR1 reads SGDLS; CDR2 reads YYNGEE.

The chain carries TRBV10-3 and TRBJ1-4, with D uncertain. The CDR3 has 14 amino acids. V was clipped by 4 bases and J by 7 bases, with 13 bases between them. The germline V gene encodes CDR1 ENHRY and CDR2 SYGVKD. The CDR3 sequence: CAISGGRKSEKLFF. The CDR3 DNA follows: TGTGCCATCAGTGGTGGCAGGAAGAGTGAAAAACTGTTTTTT.

The gene calls are TRBV25-1 and TRBJ1-2; no firm D call. Trimming stripped 6 bases from V and 4 bases from J, with 9 bases between. The CDR3 is made up of 12 amino acids. Germline CDR1 is MGHDK and CDR2 is SYGVNS. CDR3 DNA: TGTGCCAGCAGCCGGACCTTCTATGGCTACACCTTC. Encoded protein: CASSRTFYGYTF.

This chain links TRBV29-1 with TRBJ1-1, with a weak D call TRBD1 (5 bases). CDR3 length: 11 residues. V lost 3 bases to trimming and J lost 6 bases, with 8 bases between them. Looked up from germline, CDR1 is SQVTM and CDR2 is ANQGSEA. The CDR3 DNA reads as TGCAGCGTTGAGGCGGGGGCTGAAGCTTTCTTT. Translation: CSVEAGAEAFF.

This clonotype appeared a few times. The chain uses TRBV30 and TRBJ1-1, with unresolved D. Trimming cost V 2 bases and J 6 bases, with 19 bases left between them. The length of the CDR3 is 15 residues. Germline CDR1 reads GTSNPN; CDR2 reads SVGIG (reference sequence). CDR3 protein: CAWSRPVVSDAEAFF. CDR3 coding DNA: TGTGCCTGGAGTCGGCCGGTTGTTTCGGACGCTGAAGCTTTCTTT.

As to this clonotype: This may arise from a read error, as a much more abundant clone is one base away. The chain recombines TRBV20-1 with TRBJ2-3; D not certain. The germline V gene has CDR1 DFQATT and CDR2 SNEGSKA (reference sequence). Trimming removed 6 bases at V and 8 bases at J, with 9 bases between. The CDR3 is 10 amino acids. The CDR3 DNA is TGCAGTGCCATGACGGGTACGCAGTATTTT. It encodes CSAMTGTQYF.

The chain employs TRBV20-1 and TRBJ2-3; TRBD2 aligns across 10 bases. This CDR3 contains 18 residues. The germline V gene encodes CDR1 DFQATT and CDR2 SNEGSKA (reference sequence). Trimming at V came to 6 bases and at J to 0 bases, leaving 15 bases not matched to a gene. In DNA, the CDR3 is TGCAGTGCCCACTATCTAGCGGGAGCCCTCCTAAGCACAGATACGCAGTATTTT. It is translated as CSAHYLAGALLSTDTQYF.

The chain joins TRBV7-6 to TRBJ2-2, with D perhaps TRBD2 (6 bases). The CDR3 runs to 17 residues. V dropped 5 bases and J dropped 0 bases, with 16 bases sitting between them. Germline V lookup: CDR1 SGHVS, CDR2 FNYEAQ. This CDR3 reads CASSQAPAGTNTGELFF. The CDR3 DNA reads TGTGCCAGCAGCCAGGCTCCGGCGGGGACGAACACCGGGGAGCTGTTTTTT. The complete variable domain, with remaining parts taken from reference TRBV7-6 and TRBJ2-2, reads GAGVSQSPRYKVTKRGQDVALRCDPISGHVSLYWYRQALGQGPEFLTYFNYEAQQDKSGLPNDRFSAERPEGSISTLTIQRTEQRDSAMYRCASSQAPAGTNTGELFFGEGSRLTVL.

As for this clonotype: A read error may explain this, as a much larger clone is one base away. The V and J genes are TRBV9 and TRBJ2-7; D not resolved. V lost 3 bases and J lost 7, with 20 bases in between. There are 15 residues in the CDR3. The V gene's germline CDR1 is SGDLS and CDR2 YYNGEE. CDR3 region: CASSAGLTPYNEQYF. The CDR3 DNA reads as TGTGCCAGCAGCGCCGGGCTCACCCCCTACAATGAGCAGTACTTC.

This sequence joins TRBV20-1 and TRBJ2-7; D is unclear. The CDR3 covers 13 residues. V gave up 5 bases and J gave up 4 bases, with 15 bases separating them. Germline assignment: CDR1 DFQATT and CDR2 SNEGSKA (reference sequence). The CDR3 DNA reads as TGCAGTGCTTACGCCCCATTATTTTACGAGCAGTACTTC. It encodes CSAYAPLFYEQYF.

This clonotype was recorded a few times. This rearrangement joins TRBV9 to TRBJ2-7; D remains ambiguous. Trimming shortened V by 2 bases and J by 1 base, and 10 bases separated the two germline ends. Per germline, CDR1 SGDLS and CDR2 YYNGEE. CDR3 length: 14 residues. The CDR3 nucleotides are TGTGCCAGCAGCGTTCGGAGTTGGTCCTACGAGCAGTACTTC. It translates to CASSVRSWSYEQYF.